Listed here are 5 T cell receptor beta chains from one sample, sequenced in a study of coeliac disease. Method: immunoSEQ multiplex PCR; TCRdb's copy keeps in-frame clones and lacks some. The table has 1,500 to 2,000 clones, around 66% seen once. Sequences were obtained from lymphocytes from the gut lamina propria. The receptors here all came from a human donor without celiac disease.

This CDR3 reads CASSFPSGGAYTDTQYF. CDR3 sequence (DNA): TGTGCCAGCAGCTTCCCTAGCGGGGGGGCTTACACAGATACGCAGTATTTT. This chain uses TRBV7-9 with TRBJ2-3, with TRBD2 matching 12 bases. CDR3 length: 17 amino acids. The V and J ends lost 3 bases and 2 bases, in that order; junction bases with no gene match: 6. Germline lookup yields CDR1 SEHNR and CDR2 FQNEAQ (reference sequence).

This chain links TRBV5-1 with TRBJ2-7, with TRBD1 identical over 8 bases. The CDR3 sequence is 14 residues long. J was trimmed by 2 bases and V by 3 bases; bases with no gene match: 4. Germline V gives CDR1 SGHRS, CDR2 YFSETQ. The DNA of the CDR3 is TGCGCCAGCAGCTCGACAGGGGTCCCCTACGAGCAGTACTTC. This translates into CASSSTGVPYEQYF.

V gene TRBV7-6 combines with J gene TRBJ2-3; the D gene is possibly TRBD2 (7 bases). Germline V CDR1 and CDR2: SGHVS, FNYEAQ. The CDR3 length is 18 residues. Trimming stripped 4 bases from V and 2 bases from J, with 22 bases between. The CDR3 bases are TGTGCCAGCAGCTCTGGGAGGGGGGGCGACGAACCCACAGATACGCAGTATTTT. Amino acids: CASSSGRGGDEPTDTQYF.

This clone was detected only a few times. The CDR3 sequence: CASSGPRPDTQYF. In DNA form, the CDR3 reads TGTGCCAGCAGCGGCCCTAGGCCAGATACGCAGTATTTT. The chain joins TRBV28 to TRBJ2-3; no definite D call. Germline CDR1 and CDR2: MDHEN and SYDVKM. The CDR3 has 13 residues. With 6 bases removed from V and 4 bases from J, the gap between germline ends came to 11 bases.

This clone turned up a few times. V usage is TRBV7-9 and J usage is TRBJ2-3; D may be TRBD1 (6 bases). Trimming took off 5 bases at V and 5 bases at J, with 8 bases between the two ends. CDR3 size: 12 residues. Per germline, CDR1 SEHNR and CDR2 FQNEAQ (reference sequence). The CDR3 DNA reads TGTGCCAGCAGCGCAGGGGTAGATACGCAGTATTTT. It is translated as CASSAGVDTQYF.